The 24 T cell receptor beta chains in this list originate from one sample, sequenced in a study of beta chain features in type 1 diabetes. Since all of the isolated RNA was reverse transcribed, expressed TCRB transcripts were what got sequenced. Assay: immunoSEQ multiplex PCR; the TCRdb copy retains only in-frame clones and omits some. The sample gives about 210,000 clones, approximately 10% of which show up once; over 1% is in the top ten. The material sequenced was central memory CD4+ T cells from blood. These receptors were collected from a man younger than 35 in good health.

The chain links TRBV5-4 to TRBJ2-7; 10 positions agree with TRBD2. With 5 bases clipped from V and 4 bases from J, the junction kept 15 bases outside the gene matches. Germline CDR1 is SGHNT and CDR2 is YYREEE (reference sequence). The CDR3 is made up of 17 amino acids. The CDR3 region has the DNA TGTGCCAGCAGTCCAGGGGGAACTAGCGGGATTCAGTACGAGCAGTACTTC. Translated: CASSPGGTSGIQYEQYF.

This chain joins TRBV4-3 and TRBJ2-7, with a tentative D call TRBD2 (6 bases). The germline V and J ends were trimmed by 0 bases and 7 bases, with 13 bases remaining between them. Germline-derived CDR1 and CDR2 are LGHNA and YSLEER. This CDR3 comprises 14 residues. This chain's CDR3 is CASSQDWAGREQYF. Written as DNA, the CDR3 is TGCGCCAGCAGCCAAGATTGGGCAGGGAGGGAGCAGTACTTC.

There are a few counts of this clone. V usage is TRBV6-5 and J usage is TRBJ2-1, with D unresolved. Deletions cut 0 bases from V and 0 bases from J, with 9 bases between. The germline V gene has CDR1 MNHEY and CDR2 SVGAGI. The CDR3 extends over 16 amino acids. The CDR3 DNA sequence: TGTGCCAGCAGTTACTCCAGCAGGCTCTCCTACAATGAGCAGTTCTTC. Protein product: CASSYSSRLSYNEQFF.

In this sample, this clone turned up a few times. The chain is built from TRBV29-1 and TRBJ2-3; 7 bases are shared with TRBD2. The CDR3 length is 13 residues. The junction had 5 bases not matched to a gene; V was cut back by 7 bases and J by 1 base. CDR1 and CDR2 (germline): SQVTM, ANQGSEA. CDR3 nucleotide sequence: TGCAGCGCCCCGGGGGGTCGCACAGATACGCAGTATTTT. This codes for CSAPGGRTDTQYF.

Of note for this clone: This sample includes further DNA sequences coding for the same CDR3. CDR3 in amino acids: CASSWGSETQYF. In DNA form, the CDR3 reads TGTGCCAGCAGTTGGGGGTCAGAGACCCAGTACTTC. The rearrangement joins TRBV28 to TRBJ2-5; D may match TRBD1 or TRBD2 (5 bases each). V gave up 4 bases and J gave up 4 bases, with 7 bases separating them. The germline V gene encodes CDR1 MDHEN and CDR2 SYDVKM. CDR3 size: 12 residues.

The rearrangement uses TRBV4-1 and TRBJ1-2, with TRBD1 as a possible D gene (5 bases). CDR3 size: 16 residues. V lost 0 bases and J lost 5, with 16 bases in between. From germline, CDR1 is MGHRA and CDR2 YSYEKL. The CDR3 sequence is CASSQDLRAAGYGYTF. Written as DNA, the CDR3 is TGCGCCAGCAGCCAAGATTTGCGGGCCGCAGGGTATGGCTACACCTTC.

The chain uses TRBV7-2 and TRBJ2-5; D remains ambiguous. Deletions cut 7 bases from V and 6 bases from J, with 18 bases between. The CDR3 loop spans 14 amino acids. The germline V gene encodes CDR1 SGHTA and CDR2 FQGNSA. CDR3 coding DNA: TGTGCCAGCACCACCCACGGCGCCTTAAAGACCCAGTACTTC. This encodes CASTTHGALKTQYF.

Notes on this clone: Other DNA sequences in the same sample also yield this CDR3. This sequence joins TRBV5-6 and TRBJ2-5; 8 bases fit TRBD2. The ends lost 2 bases at V and 2 bases at J; junction bases unmatched: 2. Germline assignment: CDR1 SGHDT and CDR2 YYEEEE. The CDR3 extends over 14 amino acids. DNA of the CDR3: TGTGCCAGCAGCTTACTAGCGGAACAAGAGACCCAGTACTTC. Translation gives CASSLLAEQETQYF.

This clone was counted many times. The chain combines TRBV29-1 with TRBJ2-1, with TRBD2 identical over 8 bases. Germline V gene lookup returns CDR1 SQVTM and CDR2 ANQGSEA. Trimming took 7 bases from V and 16 from J; bases not matched to a gene: 12. The CDR3 extends over 11 amino acids. DNA for the CDR3: TGCAGCGCTAATCGAGGGACTAGGGAATTCTTC. This sequence encodes CSANRGTREFF.

This clone was counted a few times. The chain has TRBV10-3 and TRBJ1-4; no clear D gene. The V gene's germline CDR1 is ENHRY and CDR2 SYGVKD. The CDR3 consists of 15 residues. The V end was cut by 0 bases, the J end by 0 bases, with 5 bases between. The CDR3 DNA sequence: TGTGCCATCAGTGAGTCACATGCAACTAATGAAAAACTGTTTTTT. Its protein product is CAISESHATNEKLFF.

This chain joins TRBV5-1 and TRBJ2-5; 10 bases are shared with TRBD1. The CDR3 has 13 amino acids. The junction had 1 base not matched to a gene; V was cut back by 4 bases and J by 4 bases. The germline V gene has CDR1 SGHRS and CDR2 YFSETQ. CDR3 DNA sequence: TGCGCCAGCAGCCGGGACAGGGGAGAGACCCAGTACTTC. Its protein is CASSRDRGETQYF. Full variable domain (remainder filled in from reference TRBV5-1 and TRBJ2-5): KAGVTQTPRYLIKTRGQQVTLSCSPISGHRSVSWYQQTPGQGLQFLFEYFSETQRNKGNFPGRFSGRQFSNSRSEMNVSTLELGDSALYLCASSRDRGETQYFGPGTRLLVL.

The chain has TRBV27 and TRBJ2-3, with 7 bases matching TRBD1. The CDR3 length is 16 residues. CDR1 MNHEY and CDR2 SMNVEV come from the germline V gene (reference sequence). The ends lost 4 bases at V and 3 bases at J; junction bases unmatched: 10. CDR3 protein: CASSSLLGGWTDTQYF. CDR3 DNA sequence: TGTGCCAGCAGTTCCCTGTTAGGGGGCTGGACAGATACGCAGTATTTT.

This clone was recorded many times. The rearrangement links TRBV2 to TRBJ2-7; D ambiguous. The CDR3 covers 12 residues. Per germline, CDR1 SNHLY and CDR2 FYNNEI. Trimming took off 1 base at V and 1 base at J, with 2 bases between the two ends. The CDR3 protein is CASSEVSYEQYF. The DNA of the CDR3 is TGTGCCAGCAGTGAAGTATCCTACGAGCAGTACTTC.

This clone has more than one count but fewer than ten. The V gene is TRBV10-3, the J gene TRBJ1-1; TRBD1 matches 8 bases. V gave up 6 bases and J gave up 1 base; unmatched junction bases: 13. This CDR3 region has 17 residues. Germline CDR1 is ENHRY and CDR2 is SYGVKD. The CDR3 region has the DNA TGTGCCATCAGAGGGGCACAGGGGGAGGCCCAGAACACTGAAGCTTTCTTT. It translates to CAIRGAQGEAQNTEAFF.

The gene calls are TRBV5-1 and TRBJ2-7, with D possibly TRBD2 on 6 matching bases. CDR1 SGHRS and CDR2 YFSETQ come from the germline V gene. The germline V and J ends were trimmed by 2 bases and 4 bases, with 25 bases remaining between them. The CDR3 totals 18 residues. This CDR3 reads CASSFTVGGAPGRYEQYF. The CDR3 DNA is TGCGCCAGCAGCTTTACGGTCGGCGGGGCCCCAGGGAGGTACGAGCAGTACTTC.

This sequence joins TRBV7-8 and TRBJ2-5; no clear D. Germline lookup yields CDR1 SGHVS and CDR2 FQNEAQ. The CDR3 is 14 amino acids. Trimming removed 2 bases at V and 2 bases at J, with 9 bases between. The CDR3 loop reads CASSLSAIQETQYF. CDR3 DNA sequence: TGTGCCAGCAGCTTAAGTGCGATACAAGAGACCCAGTACTTC.

The J gene is TRBJ1-4, the V gene TRBV2; D possibly corresponds to TRBD1 (5 bases). Trimming left V 0 bases short and J 8 bases short, with 10 bases between. Germline V gene sequence: CDR1 SNHLY, CDR2 FYNNEI. The CDR3 runs 14 residues. CDR3: CASSEAQGWEKLFF. In DNA form, the CDR3 reads TGTGCCAGCAGTGAAGCGCAGGGTTGGGAAAAACTGTTTTTT.

This CDR3 reads CASLRDSGNTIYF. DNA for the CDR3: TGTGCCAGCCTGCGAGACTCTGGAAACACCATATATTTT. The chain couples TRBV2 to TRBJ1-3; D ambiguous. Germline-derived CDR1 and CDR2 are SNHLY and FYNNEI. Trimming pared 8 bases from V and 0 bases from J, leaving 8 bases between. CDR3 size: 13 residues.

The chain employs TRBV6-6 and TRBJ2-3; 7 positions match TRBD1. J gave up 5 bases and V 7 bases, and 12 bases lay outside the gene matches. The germline V gene encodes CDR1 MNHNY and CDR2 SVGAGI (reference sequence). The CDR3 is made up of 15 amino acids. CDR3 region: CASTTGAGARDTQYF. CDR3 DNA: TGTGCCAGCACAACAGGGGCAGGGGCTAGAGATACGCAGTATTTT.

The chain joins TRBV18 to TRBJ2-5; D uncertain. The V gene lost 6 bases and the J gene lost 5 bases, with 10 bases spanning the gap. CDR3 length: 12 amino acids. Germline CDR1 is KGHSH and CDR2 is LQKENI. CDR3 nucleotides: TGTGCCAGCTCGACCTTGGAGGAGACCCAGTACTTC. Amino acids: CASSTLEETQYF.

The V call is TRBV18, the J call TRBJ2-5; D assignment may be TRBD1 or TRBD2 (5 bases each). The CDR3 extends over 14 amino acids. With 0 bases removed from V and 5 bases from J, the gap between germline ends came to 10 bases. The germline V gene has CDR1 KGHSH and CDR2 LQKENI. CDR3 DNA sequence: TGTGCCAGCTCACCACCGGGGGTGTGGGAGACCCAGTACTTC. It yields the protein CASSPPGVWETQYF.

This clone has only a few counts. The chain joins TRBV7-2 to TRBJ1-5; possible D gene TRBD1, 6 bases. The CDR3 is 15 amino acids. With 1 base removed from V and 3 bases from J, the gap between germline ends came to 10 bases. Germline V gene sequence: CDR1 SGHTA, CDR2 FQGNSA. The CDR3 DNA reads TGTGCCAGCAGCTTAGAATCGGGGGCCAATCAGCCCCAGCATTTT. Protein: CASSLESGANQPQHF.

In its sample, this clone was seen a few times. V usage is TRBV29-1 and J usage is TRBJ2-3; no definite D call. Trimming shortened V by 0 bases and J by 0 bases, and 7 bases separated the two germline ends. This CDR3 has 14 amino acids. Germline lookup yields CDR1 SQVTM and CDR2 ANQGSEA. The CDR3 DNA sequence: TGCAGCGTTGAAGACTCAATTAGCACAGATACGCAGTATTTT. It yields the protein CSVEDSISTDTQYF.

The V and J genes are TRBV5-1 and TRBJ2-7; D is possibly TRBD1 (6 bases). The CDR3 is made up of 15 amino acids. The V gene lost 3 bases and the J gene lost 3 bases, with 16 bases spanning the gap. Per the germline V gene, CDR1 is SGHRS and CDR2 is YFSETQ. Here the CDR3 DNA reads TGCGCCAGCAGCTCATTCAGGGGATCAGGCTACGAGCAGTACTTC. It is translated as CASSSFRGSGYEQYF.